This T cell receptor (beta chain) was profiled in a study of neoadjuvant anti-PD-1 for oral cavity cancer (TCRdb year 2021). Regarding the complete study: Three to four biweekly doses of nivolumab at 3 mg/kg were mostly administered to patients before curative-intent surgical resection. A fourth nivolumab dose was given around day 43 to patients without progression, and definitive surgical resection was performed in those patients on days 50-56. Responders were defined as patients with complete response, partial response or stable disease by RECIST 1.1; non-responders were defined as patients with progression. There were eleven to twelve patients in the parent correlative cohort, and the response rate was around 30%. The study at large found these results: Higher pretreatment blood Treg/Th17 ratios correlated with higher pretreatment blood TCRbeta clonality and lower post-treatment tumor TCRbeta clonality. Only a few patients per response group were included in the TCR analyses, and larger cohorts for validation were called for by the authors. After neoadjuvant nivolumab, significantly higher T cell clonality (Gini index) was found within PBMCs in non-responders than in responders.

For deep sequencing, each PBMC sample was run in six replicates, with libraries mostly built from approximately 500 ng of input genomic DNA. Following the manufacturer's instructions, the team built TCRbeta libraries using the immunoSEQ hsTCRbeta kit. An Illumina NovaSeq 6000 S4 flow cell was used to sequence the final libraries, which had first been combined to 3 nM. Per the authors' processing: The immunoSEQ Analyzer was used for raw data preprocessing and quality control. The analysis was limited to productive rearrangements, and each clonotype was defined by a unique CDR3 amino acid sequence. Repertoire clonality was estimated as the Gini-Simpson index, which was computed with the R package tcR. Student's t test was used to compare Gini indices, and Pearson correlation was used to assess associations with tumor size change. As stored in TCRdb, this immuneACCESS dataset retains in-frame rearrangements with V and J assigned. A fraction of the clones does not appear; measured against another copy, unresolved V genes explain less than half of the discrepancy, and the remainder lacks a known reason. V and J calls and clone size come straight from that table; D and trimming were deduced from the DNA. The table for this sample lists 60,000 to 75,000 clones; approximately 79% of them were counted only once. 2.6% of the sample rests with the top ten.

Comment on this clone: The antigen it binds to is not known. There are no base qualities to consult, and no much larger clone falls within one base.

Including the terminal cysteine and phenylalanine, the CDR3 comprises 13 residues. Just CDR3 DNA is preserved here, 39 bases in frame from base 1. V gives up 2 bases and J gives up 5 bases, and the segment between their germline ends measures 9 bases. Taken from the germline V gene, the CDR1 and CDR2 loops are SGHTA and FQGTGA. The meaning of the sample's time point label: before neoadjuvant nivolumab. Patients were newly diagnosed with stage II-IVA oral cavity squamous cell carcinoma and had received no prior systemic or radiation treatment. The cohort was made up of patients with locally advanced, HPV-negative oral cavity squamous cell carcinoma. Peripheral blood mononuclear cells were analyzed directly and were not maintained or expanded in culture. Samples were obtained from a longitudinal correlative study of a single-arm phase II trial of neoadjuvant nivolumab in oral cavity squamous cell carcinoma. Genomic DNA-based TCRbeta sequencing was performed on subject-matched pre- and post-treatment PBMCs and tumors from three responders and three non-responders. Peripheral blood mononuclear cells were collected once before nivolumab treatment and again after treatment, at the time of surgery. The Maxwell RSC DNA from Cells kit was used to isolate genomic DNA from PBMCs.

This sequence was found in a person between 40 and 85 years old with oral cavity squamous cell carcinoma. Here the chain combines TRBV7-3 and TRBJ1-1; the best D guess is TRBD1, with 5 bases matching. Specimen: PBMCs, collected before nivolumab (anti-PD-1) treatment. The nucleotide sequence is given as TGTGCCAGCAGCTTAGACAGTTGGACTGAAGCTTTCTTT. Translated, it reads CASSLDSWTEAFF. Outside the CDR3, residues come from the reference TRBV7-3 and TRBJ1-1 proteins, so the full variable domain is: GAGVSQTPSNKVTEKGKYVELRCDPISGHTALYWYRQSLGQGPEFLIYFQGTGAADDSGLPNDRFFAVRPEGSVSTLKIQRTERGDSAVYLCASSLDSWTEAFFGQGTRLTVV.